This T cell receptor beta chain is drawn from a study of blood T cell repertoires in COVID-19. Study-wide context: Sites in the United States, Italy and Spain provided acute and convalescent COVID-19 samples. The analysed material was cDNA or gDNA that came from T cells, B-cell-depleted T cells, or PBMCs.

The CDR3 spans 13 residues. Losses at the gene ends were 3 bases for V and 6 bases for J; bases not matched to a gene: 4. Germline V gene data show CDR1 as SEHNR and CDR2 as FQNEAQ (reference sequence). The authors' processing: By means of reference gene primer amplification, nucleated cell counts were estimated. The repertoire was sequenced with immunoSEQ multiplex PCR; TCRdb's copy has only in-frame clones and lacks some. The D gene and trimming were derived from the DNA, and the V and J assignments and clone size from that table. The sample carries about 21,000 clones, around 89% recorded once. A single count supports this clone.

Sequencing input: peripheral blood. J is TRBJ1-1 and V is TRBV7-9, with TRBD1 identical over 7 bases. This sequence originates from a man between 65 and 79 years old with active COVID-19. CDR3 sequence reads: CASSLTGFAEAFF. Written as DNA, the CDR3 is TGTGCCAGCAGCTTGACAGGGTTTGCTGAAGCTTTCTTT.